The 18 T cell receptor beta chains reported below all come from one sample, sequenced in a study of control samples from healthy donors and cancer patients. Only in-frame clones appear in the TCRdb table, and some are missing; sequencing was by immunoSEQ multiplex PCR. The data hold roughly 160,000 clones, with around 94% observed a single time. Sequencing was performed on PBMCs. The receptor set was obtained from a man between 60 and 75 years old with colorectal cancer.

Here the CDR3 reads CASGRTSGSTDTQYF. For the CDR3, the DNA is TGTGCCAGCGGTAGGACTAGCGGCAGCACAGATACGCAGTATTTT. This chain joins TRBV3-1 (or the pseudogene TRBV3-2) and TRBJ2-3; 10 bases align to TRBD2. J lost 0 bases, V lost 8 bases, and 5 bases had no gene match. Germline-derived CDR1 and CDR2 are LGHDT and YNNKEL (reference sequence). CDR3 size: 15 residues.

As for this clone: The sample has other DNA sequences that encode this CDR3 too. The chain joins TRBV7-2 to TRBJ2-2; D is uncertain. Germline-derived CDR1 and CDR2 are SGHTA and FQGNSA. Trimming stripped 3 bases from V and 8 bases from J, with 7 bases between. This CDR3 is built from 12 residues. For the CDR3, the DNA is TGTGCCAGCAGCTTGTCTGTTGGGGAGCTGTTTTTT. Protein product: CASSLSVGELFF.

The chain combines TRBV30 with TRBJ2-3; D call uncertain. Germline-derived CDR1 and CDR2 are GTSNPN and SVGIG (reference sequence). V was pared by 1 base and J by 6 bases, with 5 bases between. This CDR3 has 11 amino acids. CDR3 loop: CAWSGGDTQYF. The DNA of the CDR3 is TGTGCCTGGAGTGGCGGTGATACGCAGTATTTT. The full variable domain, in which reference TRBV30 and TRBJ2-3 provide the parts outside the CDR3, is SQTIHQWPATLVQPVGSPLSLECTVEGTSNPNLYWYRQAAGRGLQLLFYSVGIGQISSEVPQNLSASRPQDRQFILSSKKLLLSDSGFYLCAWSGGDTQYFGPGTRLTVL.

This clone was picked up one time. The chain joins TRBV6-1 to TRBJ2-7; 9 nucleotides match TRBD1. CDR3 size: 14 residues. Germline V gene sequence: CDR1 MNHNS, CDR2 SASEGT. J was trimmed by 3 bases and V by 3 bases; bases with no gene match: 3. The CDR3 loop reads CASSDGTGFYEQYF. The CDR3 bases are TGTGCCAGCAGTGACGGGACAGGGTTCTACGAGCAGTACTTC.

This clone was picked up one time. This sample also contains other DNA sequences that code for the same CDR3. The rearrangement links TRBV3-1 (or the pseudogene TRBV3-2) to TRBJ1-2; D unresolved. This CDR3 has 12 residues. Germline values: CDR1 LGHDT, CDR2 YNNKEL (reference sequence). The V end was cut by 2 bases, the J end by 3 bases, with 4 bases between. The CDR3 here is CASSQRDYGYTF. CDR3 nucleotides: TGTGCCAGCAGCCAAAGGGACTATGGCTACACCTTC.

The DNA of the CDR3 is TGTGCCAGCAGTGGATATGGGACTAGCGGTTCCTACGAGCAGTACTTC. Encoded protein: CASSGYGTSGSYEQYF. V usage is TRBV2 and J usage is TRBJ2-7, with 11 positions matching TRBD2. This CDR3 is built from 16 residues. Germline assignment: CDR1 SNHLY and CDR2 FYNNEI. V was clipped by 4 bases and J by 1 base; unmatched bases: 6. The full variable domain, completed using reference TRBV2 and TRBJ2-7, is EPEVTQTPSHQVTQMGQEVILRCVPISNHLYFYWYRQILGQKVEFLVSFYNNEISEKSEIFDDQFSVERPDGSNFTLKIRSTKLEDSAMYFCASSGYGTSGSYEQYFGPGTRLTVT.

The chain has TRBV5-4 and TRBJ2-5; 7 nucleotides match TRBD2. The germline gives CDR1 SGHNT, CDR2 YYREEE (reference sequence). Trimming at V came to 0 bases and at J to 5 bases, leaving 7 bases not matched to a gene. This CDR3 is 15 amino acids long. The CDR3 DNA sequence: TGTGCCAGCAGCTTGGTTGCGGGGGTAGAGGAGACCCAGTACTTC. Translated: CASSLVAGVEETQYF.

This clone is a singleton in its sample. The chain recombines TRBV6-2 or TRBV6-3 with TRBJ2-1; D possibly matches TRBD1 or TRBD2 (5 bases each). Germline-derived CDR1 and CDR2 are MNHEY and SVGEGT. The CDR3 spans 14 residues. V lost 0 bases to trimming and J lost 9 bases, with 12 bases between them. CDR3 amino acids: CASSYSGVHSEQFF. The CDR3 region has the DNA TGTGCCAGCAGTTACTCGGGGGTCCACAGTGAGCAGTTCTTC.

V usage is TRBV9 and J usage is TRBJ2-7; D unclear. This CDR3 region has 15 residues. The germline V and J ends were trimmed by 3 bases and 5 bases, with 18 bases remaining between them. Germline V CDR1 and CDR2: SGDLS, YYNGEE. The CDR3 sequence is CASSADTTVVNEQYF. As DNA, the CDR3 is TGTGCCAGCAGCGCCGACACCACTGTAGTCAACGAGCAGTACTTC.

The chain carries TRBV27 and TRBJ2-5; the match to TRBD2 covers 10 bases. This CDR3 is built from 16 residues. The germline gives CDR1 MNHEY, CDR2 SMNVEV (reference sequence). Unmatched junction bases numbered 11, after V lost 5 bases and J lost 5 bases. CDR3 residues: CASSPRAGGPLETQYF. The CDR3 coding sequence is TGTGCCAGCAGTCCCAGAGCGGGGGGGCCTCTGGAGACCCAGTACTTC.

The chain uses TRBV2 and TRBJ2-6; D gene uncertain. From germline, CDR1 is SNHLY and CDR2 FYNNEI. Trimming pared 8 bases from V and 1 base from J, leaving 9 bases between. This CDR3 contains 14 residues. CDR3 sequence reads: CASCLGSGANVLTF. The CDR3 DNA follows: TGTGCCAGCTGTTTAGGATCTGGGGCCAACGTCCTGACTTTC. Variable domain in full (rest from reference TRBV2 and TRBJ2-6): EPEVTQTPSHQVTQMGQEVILRCVPISNHLYFYWYRQILGQKVEFLVSFYNNEISEKSEIFDDQFSVERPDGSNFTLKIRSTKLEDSAMYFCASCLGSGANVLTFGAGSRLTVL.

This clone was seen a single time. The chain joins TRBV5-6 to TRBJ1-1, with TRBD1 as a possible D gene (5 bases). CDR1 and CDR2 from the germline V gene are SGHDT and YYEEEE. This CDR3 region has 12 residues. Trimming stripped 5 bases from V and 8 bases from J, with 13 bases between. CDR3: CASSVGPGEAFF. The CDR3 DNA reads TGTGCCAGCAGTGTGGGACCGGGGGAAGCTTTCTTT.

This chain joins TRBV7-9 and TRBJ1-1; TRBD1 agrees at 7 bases. Germline trimming cut 1 base from V and 3 bases from J; bases unmatched to any gene: 2. This CDR3 has 14 amino acids. The germline V gene has CDR1 SEHNR and CDR2 FQNEAQ (reference sequence). The CDR3 DNA reads as TGTGCCAGCAGCTTAGGGGACAGTTACACTGAAGCTTTCTTT. Its translation is CASSLGDSYTEAFF.

This clone was counted a single time. The chain is built from TRBV28 and TRBJ1-2; D might be TRBD1 (5 bases). The V end lost 7 bases, the J end lost 5 bases, and 14 bases lay between the germline ends. CDR3 length equals 13 residues. Germline V lookup: CDR1 MDHEN, CDR2 SYDVKM. The CDR3, as DNA: TGTGCCAGCACTCCGCCGGGGACGTATGGCTACACCTTC. Translated: CASTPPGTYGYTF.

This chain links TRBV7-9 with TRBJ1-1; D perhaps matches TRBD1 (6 bases). The ends were cut back, 10 bases at V and 0 bases at J, with 15 bases in the middle. The CDR3 runs to 14 residues. CDR1 and CDR2 (germline): SEHNR, FQNEAQ (reference sequence). The CDR3 bases are TGTGCCACCAAGGGGACAAGGATGAACACTGAAGCTTTCTTT. Its protein is CATKGTRMNTEAFF.

The chain links TRBV7-9 to TRBJ1-4, with unresolved D. Trimming stripped 2 bases from V and 0 bases from J, with 4 bases between. Germline loops: CDR1 SEHNR, CDR2 FQNEAQ (reference sequence). The CDR3 length is 14 residues. The CDR3 nucleotides are TGTGCCAGCAGCTTATATGCAACTAATGAAAAACTGTTTTTT. Its translation: CASSLYATNEKLFF.

This rearrangement joins TRBV5-1 to TRBJ2-3; 8 nucleotides agree with TRBD2. The CDR3 is made up of 16 amino acids. V lost 3 bases to trimming and J lost 0 bases; unmatched junction nucleotides: 6. Germline V lookup: CDR1 SGHRS, CDR2 YFSETQ. The CDR3 sequence: CASSSVSGVSTDTQYF. CDR3 in DNA: TGCGCCAGCAGCTCAGTTAGCGGGGTGAGCACAGATACGCAGTATTTT.

The chain joins TRBV19 to TRBJ1-1; D possibly corresponds to TRBD1 (6 bases). The germline V gene has CDR1 LNHDA and CDR2 SQIVND (reference sequence). Trimming took 7 bases from V and 5 from J, leaving 14 bases between them. This CDR3 comprises 13 residues. The CDR3 region is CASTLQGGTEAFF. CDR3 sequence (DNA): TGTGCCAGTACCTTACAGGGTGGGACTGAAGCTTTCTTT.